This T cell receptor (beta chain) was identified during a study of blood T cell repertoires in COVID-19. The overall study: T cells, B-cell-depleted T cells, or PBMCs provided the cDNA or gDNA that served as material.

How the authors handled the data: Scientists estimated how many nucleated cells there were by amplifying reference gene primers. The assay was immunoSEQ multiplex PCR, and TCRdb's table has in-frame clones only and misses some. V and J calls and clone size are as listed in that table; D and trimming were resolved from the DNA. This sample yields about 440,000 clones, of which about nine tenths are seen a single time; 0.6% belongs to the top ten. The junction had 8 bases not matched to a gene; V was cut back by 5 bases and J by 6 bases. The germline CDR1 and CDR2 sequences are SGHTA and FQGTGA. The CDR3 is made up of 14 amino acids. Researchers sorted participants into cohorts using their self-reported clinical history. Cohort 3 donors counted as recovered after two negative PCRs, clearance, or resolved symptoms.

The chain is built from TRBV7-3 and TRBJ2-7, with 9 bases fitting TRBD2. The sequence derives from a man aged 18 to 30 who had recovered from COVID-19. The sequenced sample consisted of PBMCs or T cells enriched from blood (not recorded which). The chain's CDR3 is CASSPNSGSVEQYF. The CDR3 DNA reads as TGTGCCAGCAGCCCCAATAGCGGGAGCGTCGAGCAGTACTTC.